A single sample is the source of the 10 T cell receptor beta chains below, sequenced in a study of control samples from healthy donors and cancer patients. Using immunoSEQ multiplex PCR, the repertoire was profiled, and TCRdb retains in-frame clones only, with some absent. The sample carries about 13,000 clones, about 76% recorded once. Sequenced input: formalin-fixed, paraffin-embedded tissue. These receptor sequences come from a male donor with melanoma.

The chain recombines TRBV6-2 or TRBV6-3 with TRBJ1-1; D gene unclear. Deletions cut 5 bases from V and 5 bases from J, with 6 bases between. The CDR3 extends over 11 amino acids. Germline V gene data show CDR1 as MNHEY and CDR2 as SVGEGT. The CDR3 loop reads CASSHGTEAFF. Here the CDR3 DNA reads TGTGCCAGCAGTCATGGGACTGAAGCTTTCTTT.

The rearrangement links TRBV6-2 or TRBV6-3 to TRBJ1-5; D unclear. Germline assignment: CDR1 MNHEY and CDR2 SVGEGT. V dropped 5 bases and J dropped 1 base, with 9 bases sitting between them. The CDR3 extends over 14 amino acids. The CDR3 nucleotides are TGTGCCAGCAGTGTCCGCAGGAGCAATCAGCCCCAGCATTTT. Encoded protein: CASSVRRSNQPQHF.

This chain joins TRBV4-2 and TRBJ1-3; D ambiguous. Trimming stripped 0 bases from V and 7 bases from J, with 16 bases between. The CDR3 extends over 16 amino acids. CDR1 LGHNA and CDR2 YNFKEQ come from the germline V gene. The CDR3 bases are TGTGCCAGCAGCCAAGATCTCTCGACCATTGAGAACACCATATATTTT. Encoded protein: CASSQDLSTIENTIYF.

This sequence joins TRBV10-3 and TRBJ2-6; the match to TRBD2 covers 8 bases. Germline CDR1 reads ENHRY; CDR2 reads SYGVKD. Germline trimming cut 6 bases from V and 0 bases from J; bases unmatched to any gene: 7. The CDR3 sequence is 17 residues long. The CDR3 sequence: CAIRRGDTYSGANVLTF. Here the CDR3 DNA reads TGTGCCATCAGGCGGGGGGACACCTACTCTGGGGCCAACGTCCTGACTTTC.

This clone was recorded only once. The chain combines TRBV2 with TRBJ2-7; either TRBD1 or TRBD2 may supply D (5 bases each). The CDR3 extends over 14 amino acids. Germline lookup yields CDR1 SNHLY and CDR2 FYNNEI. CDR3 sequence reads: CGIRTGTYPYEQYF. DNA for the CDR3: TGTGGTATTCGGACCGGGACGTACCCCTACGAGCAGTACTTC.

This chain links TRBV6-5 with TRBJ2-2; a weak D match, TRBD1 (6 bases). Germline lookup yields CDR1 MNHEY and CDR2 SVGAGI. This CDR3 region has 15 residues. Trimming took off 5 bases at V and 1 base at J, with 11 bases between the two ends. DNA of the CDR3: TGTGCCAGCAGTCGGCGGACAGAGAACACCGGGGAGCTGTTTTTT. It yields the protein CASSRRTENTGELFF.

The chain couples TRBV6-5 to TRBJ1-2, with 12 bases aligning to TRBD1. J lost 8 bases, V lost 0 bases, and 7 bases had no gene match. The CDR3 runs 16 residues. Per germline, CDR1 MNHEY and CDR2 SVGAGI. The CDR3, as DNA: TGTGCCAGCAGTTACTCGGGGACAGGGGGCTTTGGCGGCTACACCTTC. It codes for CASSYSGTGGFGGYTF.

The CDR3 protein is CASSILSGGAADTQYF. DNA of the CDR3: TGTGCCAGCAGCATCCTTAGCGGGGGGGCAGCAGATACGCAGTATTTT. The gene calls are TRBV9 and TRBJ2-3, with TRBD2 matching 11 bases. Germline V CDR1 and CDR2: SGDLS, YYNGEE. This CDR3 has 16 residues. Losses at the gene ends were 4 bases for V and 4 bases for J; bases not matched to a gene: 8.

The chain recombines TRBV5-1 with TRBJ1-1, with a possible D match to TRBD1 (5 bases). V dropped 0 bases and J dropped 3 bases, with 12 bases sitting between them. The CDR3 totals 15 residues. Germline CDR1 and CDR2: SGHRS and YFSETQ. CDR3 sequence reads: CASSLVGASHTEAFF. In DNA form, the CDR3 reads TGCGCCAGCAGCTTGGTTGGGGCATCCCACACTGAAGCTTTCTTT.

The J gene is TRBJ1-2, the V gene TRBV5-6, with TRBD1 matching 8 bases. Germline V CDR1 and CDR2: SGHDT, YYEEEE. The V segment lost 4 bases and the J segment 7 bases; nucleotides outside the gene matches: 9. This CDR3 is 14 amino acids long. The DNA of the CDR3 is TGTGCCAGCAGCAACTACGGGACAGGATTTGGCTACACCTTC. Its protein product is CASSNYGTGFGYTF. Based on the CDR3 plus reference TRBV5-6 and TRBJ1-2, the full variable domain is DAGVTQSPTHLIKTRGQQVTLRCSPKSGHDTVSWYQQALGQGPQFIFQYYEEEERQRGNFPDRFSGHQFPNYSSELNVNALLLGDSALYLCASSNYGTGFGYTFGSGTRLTVV.